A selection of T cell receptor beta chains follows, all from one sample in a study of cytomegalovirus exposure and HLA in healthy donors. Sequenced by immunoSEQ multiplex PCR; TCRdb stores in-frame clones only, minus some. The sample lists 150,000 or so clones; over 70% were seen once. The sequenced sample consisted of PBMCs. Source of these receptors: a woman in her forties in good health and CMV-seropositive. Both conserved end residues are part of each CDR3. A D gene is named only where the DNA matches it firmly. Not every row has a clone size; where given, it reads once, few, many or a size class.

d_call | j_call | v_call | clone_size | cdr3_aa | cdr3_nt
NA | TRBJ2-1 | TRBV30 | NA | CAWSAGQSSYNEQFF | TGTGCCTGGAGTGCGGGTCAGAGCTCCTACAATGAGCAGTTCTTC
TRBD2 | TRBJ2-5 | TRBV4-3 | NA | CASSQVERGGLETQYF | TGCGCCAGCAGCCAAGTTGAGCGGGGGGGCCTAGAGACCCAGTACTTC
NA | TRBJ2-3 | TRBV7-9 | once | CASSGTLSTDTQYF | TGTGCCAGCAGCGGGACTCTAAGCACAGATACGCAGTATTTT
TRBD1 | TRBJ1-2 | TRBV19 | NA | CASRRDREDGYTF | TGTGCCAGTAGGAGGGACAGGGAAGATGGCTACACCTTC
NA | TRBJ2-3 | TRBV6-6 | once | CASSYSTLERRQYF | TGTGCCAGCAGTTACTCCACTCTAGAGAGGAGGCAGTATTTT
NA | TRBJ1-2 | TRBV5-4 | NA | CASSLDRAYGYTF | TGTGCCAGCAGCTTAGACAGAGCGTATGGCTACACCTTC
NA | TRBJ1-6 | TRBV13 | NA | CASSWREGSPLHF | TGTGCCAGCAGCTGGCGGGAGGGTTCACCCCTCCACTTT
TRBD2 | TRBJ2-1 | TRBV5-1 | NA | CASSGLVGVNNEQFF | TGCGCCAGCAGCGGACTAGTGGGAGTAAACAATGAGCAGTTCTTC
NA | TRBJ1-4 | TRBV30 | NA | CAWSSSSQGGNEKLFF | TGTGCCTGGAGTAGTAGTTCGCAAGGGGGAAATGAAAAACTGTTTTTT
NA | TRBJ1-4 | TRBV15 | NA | CATSRVVGEKVEKLFF | TGTGCCACCAGCAGGGTGGTCGGGGAGAAGGTTGAAAAACTGTTTTTT
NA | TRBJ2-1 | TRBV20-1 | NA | CSALTGNEQFF | TGCAGTGCCCTTACAGGCAATGAGCAGTTCTTC
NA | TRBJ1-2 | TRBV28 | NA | CASSTGTIGYTF | TGTGCCAGCAGCACAGGGACAATTGGCTACACCTTC
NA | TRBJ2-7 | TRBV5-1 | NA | CASSPPSYEQYF | TGCGCCAGCAGCCCCCCCAGCTACGAGCAGTACTTC
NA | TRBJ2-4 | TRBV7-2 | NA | CASSPGSLNSQYF | TGTGCCAGCAGTCCGGGATCCCTCAACAGTCAGTACTTC
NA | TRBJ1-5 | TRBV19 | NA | CASSLDRSQPQHF | TGTGCCAGTAGTCTTGATCGGTCCCAGCCCCAGCATTTT
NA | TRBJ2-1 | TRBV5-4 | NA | CASSLLVESYEQFF | TGTGCCAGCAGCTTGTTGGTAGAATCTTATGAGCAGTTCTTC
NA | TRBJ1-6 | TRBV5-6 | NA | CASKMWTRDNSPLHF | TGTGCCAGCAAAATGTGGACTCGAGATAATTCACCCCTCCACTTT
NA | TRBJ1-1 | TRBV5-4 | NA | CASSLNSNVNTEAFF | TGTGCCAGCAGCTTGAACAGCAACGTGAACACTGAAGCTTTCTTT
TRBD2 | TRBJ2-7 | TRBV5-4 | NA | CASSIGGDYEQYF | TGTGCCAGCAGCATCGGGGGGGATTACGAGCAGTACTTC
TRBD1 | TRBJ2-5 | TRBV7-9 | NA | CASSMGQGHQETQYF | TGTGCCAGCAGCATGGGACAGGGGCACCAAGAGACCCAGTACTTC
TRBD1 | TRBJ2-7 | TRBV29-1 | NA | CSVEVGDRAYEQYF | TGCAGCGTTGAAGTTGGGGACAGGGCCTACGAGCAGTACTTC
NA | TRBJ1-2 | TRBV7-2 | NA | CASSPDTYGYTF | TGTGCCAGCAGCCCGGACACCTATGGCTACACCTTC
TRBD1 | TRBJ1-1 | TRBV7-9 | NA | CASSAQGAGEAFF | TGTGCCAGCAGCGCCCAGGGGGCCGGTGAAGCTTTCTTT
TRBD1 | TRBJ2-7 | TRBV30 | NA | CAWSRDRAYEQYF | TGTGCCTGGAGTCGTGACAGGGCCTACGAGCAGTACTTC
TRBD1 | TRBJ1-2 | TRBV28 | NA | CASLGVGTGANYGYTF | TGTGCCAGCTTGGGGGTAGGGACAGGGGCTAACTATGGCTACACCTTC
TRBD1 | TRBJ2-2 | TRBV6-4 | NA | CASRATGLAGELFF | TGTGCCAGCAGAGCGACAGGGCTGGCCGGGGAGCTGTTTTTT
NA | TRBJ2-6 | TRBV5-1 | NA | CASSFAQVAGANVLTF | TGCGCCAGCAGCTTCGCACAGGTAGCTGGGGCCAACGTCCTGACTTTC
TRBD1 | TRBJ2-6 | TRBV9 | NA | CASSARTGEISGANVLTF | TGTGCCAGCAGCGCCAGGACAGGGGAAATCTCTGGGGCCAACGTCCTGACTTTC
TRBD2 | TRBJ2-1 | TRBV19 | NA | CASSGSGGGYNEQFF | TGTGCCAGTAGTGGAAGCGGGGGGGGGTACAATGAGCAGTTCTTC
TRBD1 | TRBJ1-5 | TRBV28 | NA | CASSRLTGGMKPQHF | TGTGCCAGCAGCCGCCTTACAGGGGGAATGAAGCCCCAGCATTTT
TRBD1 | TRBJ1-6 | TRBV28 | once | CASNHQGGDNSPLHF | TGTGCCAGCAATCACCAGGGGGGCGATAATTCACCCCTCCACTTT
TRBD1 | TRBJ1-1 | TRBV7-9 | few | CASSLRDSDTEAFF | TGTGCCAGCAGCTTAAGGGACAGCGACACTGAAGCTTTCTTT
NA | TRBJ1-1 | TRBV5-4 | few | CASSFRRAVNTEAFF | TGTGCCAGCAGCTTCCGACGCGCGGTGAACACTGAAGCTTTCTTT
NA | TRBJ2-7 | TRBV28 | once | CASSSNPPLTF | TGTGCCAGCAGTTCCAACCCCCCCCTAACCTTC
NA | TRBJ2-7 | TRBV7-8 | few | CASSLFGGNSYEQYF | TGTGCCAGCAGCTTATTCGGAGGCAACTCCTACGAGCAGTACTTC
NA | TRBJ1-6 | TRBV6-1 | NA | CASSERQPYNSPLHF | TGTGCCAGCAGTGAGAGGCAACCTTATAATTCACCCCTCCACTTT
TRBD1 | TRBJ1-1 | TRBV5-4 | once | CASSLSQGAQSEAFF | TGTGCCAGCAGCTTGTCACAGGGGGCGCAGAGTGAAGCTTTCTTT
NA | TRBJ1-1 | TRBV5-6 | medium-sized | CASSLAVQRASNTEAFF | TGTGCCAGCAGCTTGGCGGTCCAGAGGGCGTCGAACACTGAAGCTTTCTTT
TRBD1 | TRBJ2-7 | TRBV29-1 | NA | CSVAEQGRGKAQYF | TGCAGCGTCGCCGAACAGGGGAGAGGGAAAGCGCAGTACTTC
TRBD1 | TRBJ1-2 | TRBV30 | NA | CAWKDRGWGYTF | TGTGCCTGGAAGGACAGGGGTTGGGGCTACACCTTC
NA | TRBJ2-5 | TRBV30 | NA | CAWEQENQETQYF | TGTGCCTGGGAACAGGAGAACCAAGAGACCCAGTACTTC
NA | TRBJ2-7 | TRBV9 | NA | CASSVAQGQAYEQYF | TGTGCCAGCAGCGTAGCCCAGGGGCAGGCCTACGAGCAGTACTTC
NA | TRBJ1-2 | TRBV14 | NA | CASSQIGQPYGYTF | TGTGCCAGCAGCCAAATAGGACAGCCCTATGGCTACACCTTC
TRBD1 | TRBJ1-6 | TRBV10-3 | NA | CAARSRQGDSPLHF | TGTGCCGCCCGGAGCAGACAGGGAGATTCACCCCTCCACTTT
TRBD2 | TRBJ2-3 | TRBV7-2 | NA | CASSLLPAGGLSSTDTQYF | TGTGCCAGCAGCTTACTACCCGCGGGGGGTCTTAGCTCCACAGATACGCAGTATTTT
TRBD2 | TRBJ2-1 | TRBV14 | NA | CASSQVRGASEQFF | TGTGCCAGCAGCCAAGTGCGGGGGGCTAGTGAGCAGTTCTTC
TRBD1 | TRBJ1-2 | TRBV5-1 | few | CASSPPGTGDYGYTF | TGCGCCAGCAGCCCACCAGGGACAGGGGACTATGGCTACACCTTC
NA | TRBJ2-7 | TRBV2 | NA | CASQDSQHDYEQYF | TGTGCCAGCCAGGACAGCCAGCACGACTACGAGCAGTACTTC
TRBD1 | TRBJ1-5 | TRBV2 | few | CASNPTGARSAQHF | TGTGCCAGCAACCCCACAGGGGCGAGATCAGCCCAGCATTTT
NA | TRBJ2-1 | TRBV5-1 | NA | CASSLTGSSYNEQFF | TGCGCCAGCAGCTTGACCGGGAGCTCCTACAATGAGCAGTTCTTC
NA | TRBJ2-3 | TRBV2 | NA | CASSVLEDTQYF | TGTGCCAGCAGTGTTCTGGAGGATACGCAGTATTTT